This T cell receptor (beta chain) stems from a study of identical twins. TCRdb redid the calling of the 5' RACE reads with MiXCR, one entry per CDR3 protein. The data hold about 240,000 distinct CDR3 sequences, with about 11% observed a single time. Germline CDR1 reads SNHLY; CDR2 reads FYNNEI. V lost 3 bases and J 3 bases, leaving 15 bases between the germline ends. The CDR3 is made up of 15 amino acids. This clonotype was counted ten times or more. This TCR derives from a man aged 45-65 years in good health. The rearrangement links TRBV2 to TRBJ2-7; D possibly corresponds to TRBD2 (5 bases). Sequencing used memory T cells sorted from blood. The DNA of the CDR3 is TGTGCCAGCAGTGAGGAGGACTGGGAGTTCTACGAGCAGTACTTC. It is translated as CASSEEDWEFYEQYF.